The rows below give T cell receptor beta chains drawn from one sample of a study of shared clonotypes between healthy human individuals. Sequencing was performed with immunoSEQ multiplex PCR; in TCRdb, only in-frame clones are kept and a portion is missing. The sample yields approximately 980,000 clones, 70% to 85% seen once. The sample taken for sequencing was memory CD4+ T cells sorted from blood. All receptors come from a young man in good health. Both conserved end residues are part of each CDR3. Clone size is shown for a subset of rows, as once, few, many or a class of expanded clone.

clone size | V gene | CDR3 protein
NA | TRBV18 | CASSPPPANTGELFF
NA | TRBV30 | CAWEDRGRGGYTF
NA | TRBV5-6 | CASSFGRNSYNEQFF
NA | TRBV19 | CASSELAGGPDTQYF
NA | TRBV2 | CASSGEGLSDEQYF
NA | TRBV10-2 | CASSESGTYQPQHF
few | TRBV7-2 | CASSSPWATRNTEAFF
NA | TRBV7-9 | CASSSETGGPTEAFF
few | TRBV11-2 | CASSLVPAGRTYEQYF
NA | TRBV28 | CASSLGTGAPQETQYF
NA | TRBV7-2 | CASSRDRGNYEQYF
NA | TRBV7-9 | CASSRDRQDEAFF
NA | TRBV11-2 | CASNRLLGLGADTQYF
many | TRBV6-1 | CASSEASAGGWTEAFF
few | TRBV18 | CASSPSGTVNTEAFF
NA | TRBV6-1 | CASSERLVYGYTF
many | TRBV18 | CASSPAGGEWNSPLHF
few | TRBV4-1 | CASSQEAQETQYF
NA | TRBV2 | CASRKEEGQPQHF
NA | TRBV5-6 | CASSWVEGSSYEQYF
NA | TRBV7-2 | CASSLGGISNQPQHF
few | TRBV5-1 | CASSLEAGGTQPQHF
NA | TRBV6-5 | CASSYSGGGTEAFF
NA | TRBV7-8 | CASSSLAGVTDTQYF
NA | TRBV11-2 | CASSLVGRGNEKLFF
NA | TRBV10-3 | CAISGGEETQYF
NA | TRBV28 | CASGRRSSTGDQPQHF
NA | TRBV6-5 | CASSPQHPEAFF
once | TRBV11-2 | CASSSPFRGTKVEQFF
NA | TRBV7-2 | CASSSRASNEKLFF
NA | TRBV5-3 | CARSLPSQPQHF
NA | TRBV7-2 | CASRQGRPQGEQFF
NA | TRBV28 | CASSPLLGTGVGEQYF
NA | TRBV28 | CASSFVWTGRETQYF
NA | TRBV10-3 | CAISDGALGDTEAFF
many | TRBV19 | CASTPQGNRPQETQYF
NA | TRBV30 | CAWGGNTIYF
once | TRBV6-5 | CASRPPGLAGNTIYF
NA | TRBV7-2 | CASSLGSGLAGRYF
once | TRBV5-1 | CASSKPSGDTSEQYF
NA | TRBV19 | CATQTGRRWTGELFF
NA | TRBV4-1 | CASSPVDGRYYGYTF
NA | TRBV5-1 | CASSSGGASGNTIYF
NA | TRBV7-2 | CASSLNAGKDEQYF
NA | TRBV29-1 | CSVSDRLNTEAFF
NA | TRBV5-1 | CASSPGDSNQPQHF
NA | TRBV7-9 | CASSSGRGRTGLYGYTF
NA | TRBV6-1 | CASNTEYQETQYF
NA | TRBV7-9 | CASSESRGSQETQYF
NA | TRBV7-2 | CASSLGSAGGYGYTF
NA | TRBV1 | CTSSQVLIMNTEAFF
many | TRBV30 | CAWSVIIGRLAGVDTQYF
NA | TRBV10-3 | CAISDRIRSGNNEQFF